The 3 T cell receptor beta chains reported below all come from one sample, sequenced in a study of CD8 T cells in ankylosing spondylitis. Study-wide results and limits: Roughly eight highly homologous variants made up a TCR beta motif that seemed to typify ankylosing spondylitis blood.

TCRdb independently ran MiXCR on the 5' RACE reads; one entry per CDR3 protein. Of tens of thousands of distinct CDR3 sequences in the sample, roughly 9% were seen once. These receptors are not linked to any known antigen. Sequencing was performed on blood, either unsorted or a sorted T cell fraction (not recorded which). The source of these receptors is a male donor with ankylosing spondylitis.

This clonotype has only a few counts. CDR3 residues: CSVEGRGAYEQYF. CDR3 nucleotides: TGCAGCGTTGAAGGTCGGGGGGCCTACGAGCAGTACTTC. The J gene is TRBJ2-7, the V gene TRBV29-1; TRBD2 agrees at 7 bases. The V segment lost 1 base and the J segment 2 bases; nucleotides outside the gene matches: 2. There are 13 residues in the CDR3. Germline CDR1 and CDR2: SQVTM and ANQGSEA.

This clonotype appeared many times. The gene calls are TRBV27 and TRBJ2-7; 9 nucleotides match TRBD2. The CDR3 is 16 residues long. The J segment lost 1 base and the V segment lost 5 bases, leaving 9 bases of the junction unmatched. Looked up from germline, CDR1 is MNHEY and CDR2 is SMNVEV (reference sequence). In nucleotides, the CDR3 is TGTGCCAGCAGTCCCTCAGGTAGCGGGAGATCCTACGAGCAGTACTTC. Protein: CASSPSGSGRSYEQYF.

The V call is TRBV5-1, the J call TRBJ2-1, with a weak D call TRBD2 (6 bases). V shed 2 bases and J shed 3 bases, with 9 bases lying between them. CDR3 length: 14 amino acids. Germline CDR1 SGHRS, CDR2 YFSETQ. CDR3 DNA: TGCGCCAGCAGCTTCGGCGGGGACTACAATGAGCAGTTCTTC. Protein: CASSFGGDYNEQFF.